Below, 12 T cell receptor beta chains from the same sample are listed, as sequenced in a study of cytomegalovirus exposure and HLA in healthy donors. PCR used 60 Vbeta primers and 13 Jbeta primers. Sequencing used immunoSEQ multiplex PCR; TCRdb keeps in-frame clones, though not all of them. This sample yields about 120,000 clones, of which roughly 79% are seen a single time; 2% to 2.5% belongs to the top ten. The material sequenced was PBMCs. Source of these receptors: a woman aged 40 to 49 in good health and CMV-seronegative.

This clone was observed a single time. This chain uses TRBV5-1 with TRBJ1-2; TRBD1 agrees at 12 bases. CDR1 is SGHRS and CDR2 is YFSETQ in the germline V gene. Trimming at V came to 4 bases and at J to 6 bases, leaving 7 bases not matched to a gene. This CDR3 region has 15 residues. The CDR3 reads CASSILGQGAHGYTF. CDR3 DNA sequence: TGCGCCAGCAGCATACTGGGACAGGGGGCTCATGGCTACACCTTC. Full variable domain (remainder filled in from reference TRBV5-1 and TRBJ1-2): KAGVTQTPRYLIKTRGQQVTLSCSPISGHRSVSWYQQTPGQGLQFLFEYFSETQRNKGNFPGRFSGRQFSNSRSEMNVSTLELGDSALYLCASSILGQGAHGYTFGSGTRLTVV.

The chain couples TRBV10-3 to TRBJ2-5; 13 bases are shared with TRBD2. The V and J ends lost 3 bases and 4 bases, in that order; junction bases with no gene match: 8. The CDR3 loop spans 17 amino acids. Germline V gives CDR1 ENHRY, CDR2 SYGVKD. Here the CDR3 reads CAISDTTSGGYGETQYF. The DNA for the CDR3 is TGTGCCATCAGTGATACGACTAGCGGGGGGTATGGAGAGACCCAGTACTTC.

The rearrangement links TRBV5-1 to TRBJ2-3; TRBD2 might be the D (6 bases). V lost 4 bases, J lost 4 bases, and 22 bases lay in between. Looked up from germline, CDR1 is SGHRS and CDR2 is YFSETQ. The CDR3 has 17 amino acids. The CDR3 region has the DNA TGCGCCAGCAGCGGGGGGTTGTGGGCTACGGGGTCAGATACGCAGTATTTT. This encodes CASSGGLWATGSDTQYF.

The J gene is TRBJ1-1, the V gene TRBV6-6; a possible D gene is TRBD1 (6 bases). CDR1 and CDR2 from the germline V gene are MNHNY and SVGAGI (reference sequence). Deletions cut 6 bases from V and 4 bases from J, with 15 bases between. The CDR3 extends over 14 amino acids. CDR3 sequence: CASSGGWGGTEAFF. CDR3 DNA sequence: TGTGCCAGCAGCGGGGGCTGGGGGGGCACTGAAGCTTTCTTT.

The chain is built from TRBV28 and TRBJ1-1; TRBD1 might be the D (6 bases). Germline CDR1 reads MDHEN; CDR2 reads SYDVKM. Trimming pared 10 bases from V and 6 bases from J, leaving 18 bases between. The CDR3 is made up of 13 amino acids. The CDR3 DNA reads TGTGCCACGGGAAGGGGCAGGGGAGCTGAAGCTTTCTTT. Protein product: CATGRGRGAEAFF.

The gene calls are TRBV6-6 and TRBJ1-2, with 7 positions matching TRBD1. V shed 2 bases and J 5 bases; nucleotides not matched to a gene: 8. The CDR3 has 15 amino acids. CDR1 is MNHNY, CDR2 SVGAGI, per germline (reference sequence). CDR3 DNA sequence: TGTGCCAGCAGTTACCGCGGGACAGAGGAATATGGCTACACCTTC. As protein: CASSYRGTEEYGYTF.

The CDR3, as DNA: TGCAGCGCCCGGGGGGGACAGAACACCGGGGAGCTGTTTTTT. Encoded protein: CSARGGQNTGELFF. This chain links TRBV29-1 with TRBJ2-2, with 8 bases aligning to TRBD2. V was clipped by 7 bases and J by 1 base; unmatched bases: 5. In germline, CDR1 is SQVTM, CDR2 ANQGSEA. The CDR3 length is 14 residues.

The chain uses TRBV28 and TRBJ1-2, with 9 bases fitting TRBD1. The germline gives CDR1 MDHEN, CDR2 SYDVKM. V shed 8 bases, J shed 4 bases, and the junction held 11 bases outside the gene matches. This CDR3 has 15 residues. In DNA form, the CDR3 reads TGTGCCAGCCGCTCGGGTACAGGGGGCGTCTATGGCTACACCTTC. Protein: CASRSGTGGVYGYTF.

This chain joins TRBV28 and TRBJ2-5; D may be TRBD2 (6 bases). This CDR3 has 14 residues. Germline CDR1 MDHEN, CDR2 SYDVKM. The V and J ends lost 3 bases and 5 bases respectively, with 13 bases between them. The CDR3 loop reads CASSLGSGVETQYF. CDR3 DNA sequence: TGTGCCAGCAGTTTGGGTAGCGGTGTGGAGACCCAGTACTTC. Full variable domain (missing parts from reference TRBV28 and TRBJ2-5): DVKVTQSSRYLVKRTGEKVFLECVQDMDHENMFWYRQDPGLGLRLIYFSYDVKMKEKGDIPEGYSVSREKKERFSLILESASTNQTSMYLCASSLGSGVETQYFGPGTRLLVL.

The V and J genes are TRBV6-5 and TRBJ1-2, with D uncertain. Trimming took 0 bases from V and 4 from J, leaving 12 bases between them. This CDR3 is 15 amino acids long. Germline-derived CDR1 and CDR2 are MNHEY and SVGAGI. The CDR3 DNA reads TGTGCCAGCAGTTACTCGATGTCCGAGAGCTATGGCTACACCTTC. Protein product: CASSYSMSESYGYTF.

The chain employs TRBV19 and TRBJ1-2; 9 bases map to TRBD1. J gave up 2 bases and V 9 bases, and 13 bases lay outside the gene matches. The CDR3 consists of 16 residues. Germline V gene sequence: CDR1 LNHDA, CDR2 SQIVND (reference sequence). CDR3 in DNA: TGTGCCAGCCAAACCCCCCCCGGGACAGGGAACTATGGCTACACCTTC. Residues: CASQTPPGTGNYGYTF.

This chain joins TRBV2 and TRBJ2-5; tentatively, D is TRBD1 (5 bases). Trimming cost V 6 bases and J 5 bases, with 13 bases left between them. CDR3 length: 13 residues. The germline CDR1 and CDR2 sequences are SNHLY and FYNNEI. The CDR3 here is CASSRRVRETQYF. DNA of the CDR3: TGTGCCAGCAGCCGCAGGGTTAGGGAGACCCAGTACTTC. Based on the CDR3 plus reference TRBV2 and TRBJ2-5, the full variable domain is EPEVTQTPSHQVTQMGQEVILRCVPISNHLYFYWYRQILGQKVEFLVSFYNNEISEKSEIFDDQFSVERPDGSNFTLKIRSTKLEDSAMYFCASSRRVRETQYFGPGTRLLVL.